The clone carrying this TCR beta chain has only a few counts. Its target is not known. Trimming removed 0 bases at V and 4 bases at J, with 7 bases between. CDR1 is SGHDT, CDR2 YYEEEE, per germline. The CDR3 loop spans 14 amino acids. Stated time point: sample taken at primary tumor resection. Donors were approximately 70 untreated early-stage non-small cell lung cancer patients. TCRs were sequenced from unsorted whole RNA of tumor, nontumor lung or PBMC. The data belong to a study of spatial heterogeneity in lung cancer. For the study at large: The average count in raw reads for each unique TCR and UMI combination exceeded nine appearances. Findings and limits, study-wide: Follow-up blood showed ubiquitous expanded tumor TCRs less than blood at resection did.

TCRdb itself ran the 5' RACE reads through MiXCR, one entry per CDR3 protein. The sample has tens of thousands of distinct CDR3 sequences; around 7% are singletons. The TCR was taken from a female donor with early-stage non-small cell lung cancer. This chain connects TRBV5-6 to TRBJ2-2, with no clear D. The specimen was PBMCs, collected at surgery. CDR3 residues: CASSLGHTTGELFF. The CDR3 coding sequence is TGTGCCAGCAGCTTGGGGCACACCACCGGGGAGCTGTTTTTT.